These T cell receptor beta chains were read from a single sample in a study of blood T cell repertoires in COVID-19. Libraries were prepared by immunoSEQ multiplex PCR; TCRdb keeps only in-frame clonotypes and omits some of them. The top ten clones hold around 9.1% of a sample with about 64,000 clones, more than 75% of them seen once. The specimen was PBMCs or T cells enriched from blood (not recorded which). These receptor sequences come from a woman between 40 and 50 years old who had recovered from COVID-19. Both conserved end residues are part of each CDR3. The order of the fields is J gene, clone size, D gene, V gene, CDR3 DNA, CDR3 protein. A D gene is named only where the DNA matches it firmly. Size is stated for part of the rows, as once, few or many counts, or as a class when the clone is expanded.

>TRBJ2-1|.|.|TRBV29-1
TGCAGCGTTGAAATGGTGCAGGGAAGGGTCCCCGACTACAATGAGCAGTTCTTC
CSVEMVQGRVPDYNEQFF
>TRBJ2-1|.|TRBD2|TRBV11-3
TGTGCCAGCAGCTTCGCGACTAGCGGGCAGGGTGAGCAGTTCTTC
CASSFATSGQGEQFF
>TRBJ1-2|.|TRBD1|TRBV27
TGTGCCAGCAGTTTCACCGGGACAGAGATTAACTATGGCTACACCTTC
CASSFTGTEINYGYTF
>TRBJ1-2|.|TRBD1|TRBV7-9
TGTGCCAGCAGCTTAGCGGGACAGCCCTATGGCTACACCTTC
CASSLAGQPYGYTF
>TRBJ2-2|.|TRBD1|TRBV3-1/TRBV3-2
TGTGCCAGCAGCCAACGACAGGGCCCCCACACCGGGGAGCTGTTTTTT
CASSQRQGPHTGELFF
>TRBJ2-5|.|.|TRBV5-4
TGTGCCTCCAAGTTACCATTCGAGGAGACCCAGTACTTC
CASKLPFEETQYF
>TRBJ1-3|.|.|TRBV19
TGTGCCAGTACCACCGGGTACAGGTCTGGAAACACCATATATTTT
CASTTGYRSGNTIYF
>TRBJ1-1|few|TRBD1|TRBV7-8
TGTGCCAGCAGCTACCGGGGGACAGTGAACACTGAAGCTTTCTTT
CASSYRGTVNTEAFF
>TRBJ1-5|.|TRBD1|TRBV11-2
TGTGCCAGCAGCTCGGGACAGGCCAATCAGCCCCAGCATTTT
CASSSGQANQPQHF
>TRBJ2-1|.|TRBD2|TRBV5-1
TGCGCCAGCAGCTATAGAAGCGGGGGGGCCGGTTACAATGAGCAGTTCTTC
CASSYRSGGAGYNEQFF
>TRBJ2-7|.|.|TRBV19
TGTGCCAGTAGTAAGACTTTCCTATCCTACGAGCAGTACTTC
CASSKTFLSYEQYF
>TRBJ1-6|.|.|TRBV6-5
TGTGCCGCGCAAGGACTGAATTCACCCCTCCACTTT
CAAQGLNSPLHF
>TRBJ2-1|.|TRBD1|TRBV5-4
TGTGCCAGCAGCCTAGGACAGGGGTACAATGAGCAGTTCTTC
CASSLGQGYNEQFF
>TRBJ1-1|.|.|TRBV6-5
TGTGCCAGCCATCGGGGGGGCACTGAAGCTTTCTTT
CASHRGGTEAFF
>TRBJ2-7|.|.|TRBV19
TGTGCCAGTAGTCTCGGGAGAGGCTACGAGCAGTACTTC
CASSLGRGYEQYF
>TRBJ1-2|.|TRBD1|TRBV4-1
TGCGCCAGCAGCATCCCGGGACAGGGGGTTAACTATGGCTACACCTTC
CASSIPGQGVNYGYTF
>TRBJ2-7|.|TRBD1|TRBV5-1
TGCGCCAGCAGCGACCTCGGGACAGGGAGTTCGGAGCAGTACTTC
CASSDLGTGSSEQYF
>TRBJ1-2|.|TRBD1|TRBV7-3
TGTGCCAGCAGCCCACAGGGGCCTTTTGGGGGCTACACCTTC
CASSPQGPFGGYTF
>TRBJ1-2|.|TRBD1|TRBV7-9
TGTGCCAGCAGCTTAGGAGGACAGGGGCCCTTTGGTGGCTACACCTTC
CASSLGGQGPFGGYTF
>TRBJ1-2|once|TRBD1|TRBV27
TGTGCCAGCAGCCCAGGGGGGATAGATGGCTACACCTTC
CASSPGGIDGYTF
>TRBJ2-7|.|TRBD2|TRBV19
TGTGCCAGTAGTACAGACCGGGCGGGGGACTCCTACGAGCAGTACTTC
CASSTDRAGDSYEQYF
>TRBJ1-6|few|.|TRBV2
TGTGCCAGCAGTGATGGGAGGAGCTCCTATAATTCACCCCTCCACTTT
CASSDGRSSYNSPLHF
>TRBJ1-1|.|.|TRBV3-1/TRBV3-2
TGTGCCAGCAGCGCTACGCTCGGGACTGAAGCTTTCTTT
CASSATLGTEAFF
>TRBJ1-1|.|TRBD1|TRBV11-1
TGTGCCAGCAGCTTAGACAGGGGGCGGACTGAAGCTTTCTTT
CASSLDRGRTEAFF
>TRBJ2-3|.|TRBD2|TRBV3-1/TRBV3-2
TGTGCCAGCAGCCAAATTACTAGCGGGGGAGGCGTGGATACGCAGTATTTT
CASSQITSGGGVDTQYF
>TRBJ1-2|few|TRBD1|TRBV7-9
TGTGCCAGCAGCTTGTCCGGGACAGGGGGTTATGGCTACACCTTC
CASSLSGTGGYGYTF
>TRBJ2-2|.|.|TRBV12-5
TGTGCTAGTGGTTTGGTATTGTCGGGGGACACCGGGGAGCTGTTTTTT
CASGLVLSGDTGELFF
>TRBJ1-3|few|TRBD1|TRBV7-9
TGTGCCAGCAGCGGGACAGGGTTCGGAAACACCATATATTTT
CASSGTGFGNTIYF
>TRBJ2-2|.|TRBD2|TRBV18
TGTGCCAGCTCACCTACGGCACTAGCGGGGACCACCGGGGAGCTGTTTTTT
CASSPTALAGTTGELFF
>TRBJ1-1|.|TRBD1|TRBV29-1
TGCAGCGTTGACTCGCAGGGGGCGTTTAACACTGAAGCTTTCTTT
CSVDSQGAFNTEAFF
>TRBJ1-2|.|TRBD1|TRBV9
TGTGCCAGCAGCACCTCGGGACAGTCCTTATATGGCTACACCTTC
CASSTSGQSLYGYTF
>TRBJ1-2|once|TRBD1|TRBV19
TGTGCCAGTAGTAGACAGGGAAATGGCTACACCTTC
CASSRQGNGYTF
>TRBJ1-2|.|.|TRBV7-9
TGTGCCAGCAGCCCGACCTACCGGGGATTCTATGGCTACACCTTC
CASSPTYRGFYGYTF
>TRBJ1-1|.|TRBD1|TRBV5-6
TGTGCCAGCAGCTTGGGACAGGGGGGCCTATGGAACACTGAAGCTTTCTTT
CASSLGQGGLWNTEAFF
>TRBJ2-1|.|TRBD2|TRBV12-5
TGTGCTAGTGGATCTGGGGGACTAGCGGGGGACAATGAGCAGTTCTTC
CASGSGGLAGDNEQFF
>TRBJ2-6|.|.|TRBV27
TGTGCCAGCCGTTTTAGTCAGGTTGGTGGGGCCAACGTCCTGACTTTC
CASRFSQVGGANVLTF
>TRBJ1-1|.|.|TRBV3-1/TRBV3-2
TGTGCCAGCAGCCAAGGCATGCAGGTAGTAGAAGCTTTCTTT
CASSQGMQVVEAFF
>TRBJ2-7|.|.|TRBV9
TGTGCCAGCAGCGCCGGTCAGGGCTCCGAGCAGTACTTC
CASSAGQGSEQYF